The next 9 T cell receptor beta chains were all read from a single sample in a study of T cell changes during pregnancy in multiple sclerosis. Assay used: immunoSEQ multiplex PCR; TCRdb lists only in-frame clones, some missing. This sample has 90,000 to 100,000 clones, with 85% to 95% found just once. The sample in question was peripheral blood, obtained in the third trimester of pregnancy. Every receptor here comes from a female donor with multiple sclerosis, enrolled in a pregnancy study.

V usage is TRBV6-6 and J usage is TRBJ2-7; possibly TRBD2 for D (6 bases). This CDR3 contains 13 residues. With 2 bases removed from V and 4 bases from J, the gap between germline ends came to 9 bases. CDR1 is MNHNY and CDR2 is SVGAGI in the germline V gene (reference sequence). The CDR3 nucleotides read TGTGCCAGCAGTTACGCGGGGAGTTACGAGCAGTACTTC. Translating gives CASSYAGSYEQYF.

J is TRBJ2-2 and V is TRBV6-5, with 10 bases lining up with TRBD2. The germline V gene encodes CDR1 MNHEY and CDR2 SVGAGI. CDR3 length equals 15 residues. V lost 6 bases and J lost 6; bases outside the gene matches: 7. The DNA for the CDR3 is TGTGCCAGCAGCCGAGCGGGAGGGCCTCCCGGGGAGCTGTTTTTT. This encodes CASSRAGGPPGELFF.

The V gene is TRBV29-1, the J gene TRBJ2-2, with a weak D call TRBD1 (5 bases). The CDR3 is made up of 14 amino acids. V lost 6 bases to trimming and J lost 0 bases, with 11 bases between them. Germline loops: CDR1 SQVTM, CDR2 ANQGSEA. In nucleotides, the CDR3 is TGCAGCGTAAGACAGTTCGCGAACACCGGGGAGCTGTTTTTT. This sequence encodes CSVRQFANTGELFF.

The V gene is TRBV5-4, the J gene TRBJ2-7, with TRBD1 as a possible D gene (5 bases). The CDR3 is made up of 13 amino acids. Germline V lookup: CDR1 SGHNT, CDR2 YYREEE (reference sequence). V lost 4 bases, J lost 2 bases, and 10 bases lay in between. CDR3 in amino acids: CASSLDNPYEQYF. The CDR3 bases are TGTGCCAGCAGCCTGGACAACCCCTACGAGCAGTACTTC.

This clone was observed once. This chain joins TRBV28 and TRBJ2-7; 12 bases match TRBD2. Per germline, CDR1 MDHEN and CDR2 SYDVKM. J was trimmed by 6 bases and V by 2 bases; bases with no gene match: 8. This CDR3 has 16 residues. CDR3 coding DNA: TGTGCCAGCAGTTTAATTCTGAGACTAGCGGGAGCCGAGCAGTACTTC. This gives the protein CASSLILRLAGAEQYF.

V gene TRBV9 combines with J gene TRBJ2-7; TRBD2 matches at 7 bases. Germline CDR1 is SGDLS and CDR2 is YYNGEE. The CDR3 is 14 residues long. Trimming at V came to 4 bases and at J to 4 bases, leaving 8 bases not matched to a gene. CDR3: CASSIGTTDYEQYF. The DNA of the CDR3 is TGTGCCAGCAGCATCGGGACTACCGATTACGAGCAGTACTTC.

The chain is built from TRBV19 and TRBJ2-1; 11 positions agree with TRBD1. The CDR3 sequence is 15 residues long. Trimming took 3 bases from V and 2 from J; bases not matched to a gene: 0. CDR1 and CDR2 from the germline V gene are LNHDA and SQIVND (reference sequence). The CDR3 reads CASSMGQGAYNEQFF. In DNA, the CDR3 is TGTGCCAGTAGTATGGGACAGGGGGCCTACAATGAGCAGTTCTTC.

In its sample, this clone was seen once. The rearrangement uses TRBV7-9 and TRBJ2-1; maybe TRBD2 (5 bases). V was shortened by 4 bases and J by 8 bases, with 21 bases between the two germline ends. The CDR3 covers 16 residues. Looked up from germline, CDR1 is SEHNR and CDR2 is FQNEAQ (reference sequence). The CDR3 coding sequence is TGTGCCAGCAGCTCGCCAACAAAATCCCTAGCCGATGAGCAGTTCTTC. Amino acid sequence: CASSSPTKSLADEQFF.

V is TRBV28 and J is TRBJ2-1; 9 bases agree with TRBD2. Germline CDR1 is MDHEN and CDR2 is SYDVKM. The CDR3 runs 16 residues. After removal of 6 bases from V and 9 bases from J, the junction contained 15 bases not matched to a gene. The chain's CDR3 is CASSPASGTLLSEQFF. The CDR3 bases are TGTGCCAGCAGCCCGGCTAGCGGGACCCTATTGAGTGAGCAGTTCTTC.